Presented here are 28 T cell receptor beta chains from one specimen sequenced in a study of CD8 T cells in ankylosing spondylitis. TCRdb reanalysed the 5' RACE reads using MiXCR and keeps one entry per CDR3 protein. The profile shows under 250,000 distinct CDR3 sequences, roughly a third of them singletons. Sequenced sample: blood, either unsorted or a sorted T cell fraction (not recorded which). The receptors originated from a male donor with ankylosing spondylitis or in good health (not recorded which).

The V and J genes are TRBV10-3 and TRBJ1-2; D ambiguous. The CDR3 has 14 amino acids. Per the germline V gene, CDR1 is ENHRY and CDR2 is SYGVKD. Trimming cost V 2 bases and J 0 bases, with 7 bases left between them. CDR3 amino acids: CAISENPANYGYTF. CDR3 sequence (DNA): TGTGCCATCAGTGAGAACCCAGCTAACTATGGCTACACCTTC.

The CDR3 reads CASSYMTGGASAEAFF. CDR3 coding DNA: TGCGCCAGCAGCTATATGACAGGGGGCGCAAGTGCTGAAGCTTTCTTT. This chain joins TRBV5-1 and TRBJ1-1; TRBD1 aligns across 10 bases. V shed 3 bases and J 6 bases; nucleotides not matched to a gene: 11. Looked up from germline, CDR1 is SGHRS and CDR2 is YFSETQ. The CDR3 runs to 16 residues.

This sequence joins TRBV5-1 and TRBJ2-2; D may be TRBD1 or TRBD2 (5 bases each). V was cut by 5 bases and J by 5 bases, with 10 bases left in between. Germline CDR1 and CDR2: SGHRS and YFSETQ. The CDR3 length is 13 residues. The CDR3 region is CASSWDPTGELFF. CDR3 nucleotides: TGCGCCAGCAGTTGGGACCCAACCGGGGAGCTGTTTTTT.

The chain combines TRBV12-3 or TRBV12-4 with TRBJ2-1, with D hard to call. This CDR3 contains 13 residues. Trimming took off 3 bases at V and 4 bases at J, with 7 bases between the two ends. In nucleotides, the CDR3 is TGTGCCAGCAGTTTTTGGTCATACAATGAGCAGTTCTTC. Protein sequence: CASSFWSYNEQFF.

This clonotype was observed a handful of times. The chain employs TRBV12-3 or TRBV12-4 and TRBJ2-7; TRBD1 aligns across 7 bases. Germline trimming cut 6 bases from V and 5 bases from J; bases unmatched to any gene: 7. This CDR3 is 13 amino acids long. CDR3 sequence: CASSRQGVDEQYF. The DNA of the CDR3 is TGTGCCAGCAGCAGACAGGGTGTCGACGAGCAGTACTTC.

This clonotype has a handful of counts. The chain couples TRBV10-3 to TRBJ2-5; possible D gene TRBD2, 7 bases. The CDR3 consists of 14 residues. V was clipped by 0 bases and J by 3 bases, with 8 bases between them. In germline, CDR1 is ENHRY, CDR2 SYGVKD. The CDR3 reads CAISESGGEETQYF. The CDR3 coding sequence is TGTGCCATCAGTGAGTCAGGGGGGGAAGAGACCCAGTACTTC.

The chain is built from TRBV20-1 and TRBJ2-3; D uncertain. Germline V gives CDR1 DFQATT, CDR2 SNEGSKA (reference sequence). V gave up 5 bases and J gave up 5 bases, with 8 bases separating them. CDR3 length: 11 residues. In nucleotides, the CDR3 is TGCAGTGCTGAAAGCCAAGATACGCAGTATTTT. Its protein product is CSAESQDTQYF.

This rearrangement joins TRBV5-1 to TRBJ1-4; D is perhaps TRBD1 (5 bases). CDR3 length: 13 residues. Trimming took off 4 bases at V and 6 bases at J, with 10 bases between the two ends. Germline V gene data show CDR1 as SGHRS and CDR2 as YFSETQ. CDR3 in amino acids: CASSQGEDEKLFF. DNA of the CDR3: TGCGCCAGCAGCCAAGGGGAGGATGAAAAACTGTTTTTT.

This clonotype has more than one count but fewer than ten. The chain carries TRBV12-3 or TRBV12-4 and TRBJ2-1; D gene ambiguous. There are 11 residues in the CDR3. Trimming cost V 3 bases and J 10 bases, with 7 bases left between them. CDR3 bases: TGTGCCAGCAGTTTTGGCAGGGAGCAGTTCTTC. Amino acids: CASSFGREQFF.

The table lists this clonotype with a few counts. V gene TRBV11-3 combines with J gene TRBJ2-1, with D perhaps TRBD1 (6 bases). Germline values: CDR1 SGHNT, CDR2 YENEEA. Trimming pared 4 bases from V and 11 bases from J, leaving 12 bases between. The CDR3 covers 12 residues. CDR3 DNA: TGTGCCAGCAGCTCAGGGGCAGGGAAGCAGTTCTTC. It is translated as CASSSGAGKQFF.

This clonotype was observed a handful of times. The V call is TRBV29-1, the J call TRBJ2-7, with 7 bases matching TRBD1. Germline V gene data show CDR1 as SQVTM and CDR2 as ANQGSEA. The J segment lost 2 bases and the V segment lost 1 base, leaving 5 bases of the junction unmatched. This CDR3 has 14 amino acids. The CDR3 sequence is CSVEGDDRAYEQYF. CDR3 in DNA: TGCAGCGTTGAAGGGGACGACAGGGCCTACGAGCAGTACTTC.

This clonotype was found a few times. This rearrangement joins TRBV29-1 to TRBJ2-2, with D uncertain. The CDR3 consists of 10 residues. V lost 5 bases to trimming and J lost 6 bases, with 4 bases between them. Germline-derived CDR1 and CDR2 are SQVTM and ANQGSEA. The CDR3 DNA sequence: TGCAGCGTTTGGTCCGGGGAGCTGTTTTTT. It specifies CSVWSGELFF.

The V call is TRBV20-1, the J call TRBJ1-1, with 8 positions matching TRBD1. V trimming: 0 bases; J trimming: 2 bases; junction bases outside the gene matches: 5. Germline V gene lookup returns CDR1 DFQATT and CDR2 SNEGSKA (reference sequence). The CDR3 spans 15 residues. The CDR3: CSARDSGGPNTEAFF. For the CDR3, the DNA is TGCAGTGCTAGAGATTCAGGGGGCCCCAACACTGAAGCTTTCTTT.

This clonotype turned up a few times. The V call is TRBV20-1, the J call TRBJ2-1; the D gene is possibly TRBD1 (6 bases). Germline CDR1 DFQATT, CDR2 SNEGSKA (reference sequence). This CDR3 has 15 amino acids. V was shortened by 5 bases and J by 2 bases, with 16 bases between the two germline ends. The CDR3 reads CSADHRDIPYNEQFF. Written as DNA, the CDR3 is TGCAGTGCTGATCACCGGGACATCCCCTACAATGAGCAGTTCTTC.

This sequence joins TRBV9 and TRBJ2-3; D gene unclear. Trimming left V 4 bases short and J 2 bases short, with 14 bases between. The V gene's germline CDR1 is SGDLS and CDR2 YYNGEE. This CDR3 is 15 amino acids long. Here the CDR3 reads CASSPRDPSTDTQYF. The DNA for the CDR3 is TGTGCCAGCAGCCCCAGAGACCCGTCCACAGATACGCAGTATTTT.

The chain uses TRBV20-1 and TRBJ1-5; tentatively, D is TRBD1 (5 bases). This CDR3 has 13 amino acids. Per germline, CDR1 DFQATT and CDR2 SNEGSKA (reference sequence). V lost 0 bases and J lost 7, with 10 bases in between. The DNA of the CDR3 is TGCAGTGCTAGAGATCGGACATTCCAGCCCCAGCATTTT. Residues: CSARDRTFQPQHF.

This clonotype was recorded a few times. The chain uses TRBV9 and TRBJ2-1; TRBD2 matches at 12 bases. This CDR3 spans 16 amino acids. V lost 3 bases and J lost 5; bases outside the gene matches: 6. The germline gives CDR1 SGDLS, CDR2 YYNGEE. The chain's CDR3 is CASSDLAGGPNNEQFF. The DNA for the CDR3 is TGTGCCAGCAGCGATCTAGCGGGGGGGCCCAACAATGAGCAGTTCTTC.

This clonotype has only a few counts. This rearrangement joins TRBV29-1 to TRBJ2-1, with 7 nucleotides matching TRBD2. CDR3 length equals 14 residues. Trimming cost V 3 bases and J 2 bases; bases outside gene matches: 4. CDR1 is SQVTM, CDR2 ANQGSEA, per germline. CDR3 in DNA: TGCAGCGTTGAGGGGGGGGTACCCTACAATGAGCAGTTCTTC. This sequence encodes CSVEGGVPYNEQFF.

This clonotype was seen a handful of times. The chain carries TRBV29-1 and TRBJ1-1; D not resolved. Germline V gives CDR1 SQVTM, CDR2 ANQGSEA. The CDR3 is 13 amino acids. Trimming stripped 4 bases from V and 4 bases from J, with 13 bases between. Written as DNA, the CDR3 is TGCAGCGTTGTGGTCCGGGCGGCCACTGAAGCTTTCTTT. This sequence encodes CSVVVRAATEAFF.

J is TRBJ2-3 and V is TRBV6-1; D may be TRBD1 or TRBD2 (5 bases each). CDR3 length: 13 residues. Germline values: CDR1 MNHNS, CDR2 SASEGT. V was shortened by 9 bases and J by 0 bases, with 10 bases between the two germline ends. The chain's CDR3 is CASGTGSTDTQYF. The CDR3 DNA reads TGTGCCAGTGGGACGGGTAGCACAGATACGCAGTATTTT.

This clonotype was found a few times. This sequence joins TRBV10-3 and TRBJ1-5, with TRBD1 matching over 7 bases. This CDR3 spans 13 amino acids. The germline gives CDR1 ENHRY, CDR2 SYGVKD. J gave up 2 bases and V 11 bases, and 6 bases lay outside the gene matches. CDR3 amino acids: CAVNGQGNQPQHF. The CDR3 nucleotides are TGTGCCGTAAACGGACAGGGCAATCAGCCCCAGCATTTT.

In this sample, this clonotype turned up a few times. The chain combines TRBV29-1 with TRBJ2-7, with D possibly being TRBD1 (6 bases). Germline V gives CDR1 SQVTM, CDR2 ANQGSEA. Trimming stripped 7 bases from V and 2 bases from J, with 15 bases between. The CDR3 is 13 amino acids. CDR3 loop: CSAADGQTYEQYF. The DNA for the CDR3 is TGCAGCGCCGCGGACGGACAGACCTACGAGCAGTACTTC.

The sample holds a few counts of this clonotype. The V and J genes are TRBV29-1 and TRBJ2-4; 7 bases map to TRBD2. The CDR3 runs to 16 residues. CDR1 SQVTM and CDR2 ANQGSEA come from the germline V gene. Losses at the gene ends were 4 bases for V and 5 bases for J; bases not matched to a gene: 14. CDR3 protein: CSVATPPFRGENIQYF. CDR3 nucleotides: TGCAGCGTTGCTACGCCTCCCTTTCGGGGGGAAAACATTCAGTACTTC.

This rearrangement joins TRBV20-1 to TRBJ1-1; D is possibly TRBD1 (6 bases). The CDR3 is 14 amino acids. Trimming pared 5 bases from V and 0 bases from J, leaving 13 bases between. CDR1 and CDR2 from the germline V gene are DFQATT and SNEGSKA (reference sequence). CDR3 region: CSASEGGLNTEAFF. In DNA form, the CDR3 reads TGCAGTGCTTCAGAGGGGGGCTTGAACACTGAAGCTTTCTTT.

The rearrangement uses TRBV20-1 and TRBJ2-5, with 9 positions matching TRBD2. V dropped 5 bases and J dropped 2; count of bases not matched to a gene: 9. Per the germline V gene, CDR1 is DFQATT and CDR2 is SNEGSKA (reference sequence). The CDR3 totals 15 residues. The chain's CDR3 is CSACRTSDPQETQYF. The CDR3 DNA is TGCAGTGCTTGTAGGACTAGCGACCCGCAAGAGACCCAGTACTTC.

V usage is TRBV9 and J usage is TRBJ1-1; D perhaps matches TRBD1 (6 bases). The CDR3 loop spans 15 amino acids. Germline values: CDR1 SGDLS, CDR2 YYNGEE. V lost 2 bases, J lost 1 base, and 12 bases lay in between. CDR3 region: CASSVVQGSNTEAFF. Written as DNA, the CDR3 is TGTGCCAGCAGCGTCGTACAGGGTTCGAACACTGAAGCTTTCTTT.

A few counts support this clonotype. V and J are TRBV15 and TRBJ2-3; tentatively, D is TRBD2 (5 bases). The CDR3 loop spans 15 amino acids. The V end lost 1 base, the J end lost 4 bases, and 12 bases lay between the germline ends. The V gene's germline CDR1 is LNHNV and CDR2 YYDKDF (reference sequence). The CDR3 reads CATSRVSGGPDTQYF. In DNA, the CDR3 is TGTGCCACCAGCAGAGTATCCGGAGGCCCAGATACGCAGTATTTT.

This clonotype came up many times. This chain connects TRBV20-1 to TRBJ2-3; 14 bases agree with TRBD2. The trim removed 1 base at V and 2 bases at J, leaving 2 bases unmatched. There are 16 residues in the CDR3. Germline V gene data show CDR1 as DFQATT and CDR2 as SNEGSKA (reference sequence). DNA of the CDR3: TGCAGTGCTAGAGGACTAGCGGGGGGGATCACAGATACGCAGTATTTT. Translated: CSARGLAGGITDTQYF.